This T cell receptor (beta chain) was recovered during a study of T cell responses to AZD1222 COVID-19 vaccine. Turning to the study itself: Second doses at about 4 or about 12 weeks were pooled.

Sequencing used immunoSEQ multiplex PCR; TCRdb keeps in-frame clones, though not all of them. This sample yields tens of thousands of clones, of which more than 75% are seen a single time; about 25% belongs to the top ten. This CDR3 comprises 15 residues. Germline-derived CDR1 and CDR2 are SGHNT and YENEEA. The V and J ends lost 4 bases and 2 bases respectively, with 14 bases between them. This TCR came from an adult in good health. The J gene is TRBJ1-1, the V gene TRBV11-3; D ambiguous. The sample consisted of peripheral blood, taken on day 0 of AZD1222 vaccination. The CDR3 region is CASSSRRPGNTEAFF. For the CDR3, the DNA is TGTGCCAGCAGCTCAAGACGACCGGGTAACACTGAAGCTTTCTTT.